This TCR beta chain was obtained from a study of blood T cells in healthy people across ages. Across the whole study: Template switching picked up about one barcoded beta molecule for each two T cells.

Trimming shortened V by 6 bases and J by 4 bases, and 14 bases separated the two germline ends. The CDR3 sequence is 14 residues long. Donation came from healthy Caucasian individuals in Russia who were aged 6 to 90. Then a second PCR, running roughly 7 to 11 cycles, was carried out with a sample-barcoded 5' primer and a J-beta primer mix. Every individual sample yielded 2.5 million or more paired-end reads (each containing CDR3). A single record per CDR3 protein comes from TCRdb applying MiXCR to the 5' RACE reads. The sample has fewer than 700,000 distinct CDR3 sequences; roughly two fifths are singletons.

Material for sequencing was blood. This chain joins TRBV12-3 or TRBV12-4 and TRBJ2-3; D possibly corresponds to TRBD1 (6 bases). The sequence was obtained from a man older than 75 in good health. The CDR3 DNA reads as TGTGCCAGCAGACAGGGTCCCCTCCCAGATACGCAGTATTTT. Its protein is CASRQGPLPDTQYF.